The clone carrying this T cell receptor (beta chain) was seen a handful of times. The entry originates in a study of blood T cell repertoires in COVID-19. Study at large: Italy, Spain and the United States were the sources of the convalescent and acute COVID-19 samples. In each case, the material was cDNA or gDNA derived from T cells, B-cell-depleted T cells, or PBMCs.

Per the authors' pipeline: Nucleated cell counts were estimated from reference gene primer amplification. Clones were sequenced by immunoSEQ multiplex PCR, and TCRdb holds only the in-frame ones, with some missing. The DNA was the basis for D and trimming; V, J and clone size are from that table. The sample includes about 58,000 clones, roughly 83% of them seen just once. While infection was still active, Seattle patients were enrolled and then followed longitudinally. This CDR3 spans 17 amino acids. Germline lookup yields CDR1 DFQATT and CDR2 SNEGSKA (reference sequence). V gave up 3 bases and J gave up 6 bases; unmatched junction bases: 14.

The TCR sequence derives from a man aged 45-65 years with COVID-19, enrolled during active disease. The chain employs TRBV20-1 and TRBJ2-7; 13 nucleotides agree with TRBD2. The sample taken for sequencing was peripheral blood. CDR3 protein: CSASRTGGLAGVGEQYF. The CDR3 nucleotides read TGCAGTGCTAGTCGGACAGGCGGACTAGCGGGAGTGGGCGAGCAGTACTTC.